Listed here is a single T cell receptor (beta chain). This sample was included in a study of blood T cell repertoires in COVID-19. This CDR3 contains 13 residues. V shed 7 bases and J 2 bases; nucleotides not matched to a gene: 1. Germline lookup yields CDR1 SQVTM and CDR2 ANQGSEA. Method: immunoSEQ multiplex PCR; TCRdb's copy keeps in-frame clones and lacks some. The table lists over 150,000 clones, about 75% of them singletons. The rearrangement uses TRBV29-1 and TRBJ2-6; 8 bases agree with TRBD1. The clonotype was recovered from a woman in her 70s with acute or convalescent COVID-19. Sequencing was done on a sample of peripheral blood. CDR3: CSATGAGANVLTF. In DNA form, the CDR3 reads TGCAGCGCGACAGGGGCTGGGGCCAACGTCCTGACTTTC.